One sample yielded the 19 T cell receptor beta chains listed below, sequenced in a study of glioma-infiltrating T cells. The iRepertoire nested amplicon-rescue multiplex PCR amplified TCR alpha and beta CDR3s from RNA. TCRdb used MiXCR to reprocess the multiplex PCR reads, holding one entry per CDR3 protein. The table lists around 350,000 distinct CDR3 sequences, roughly two fifths of them singletons, with approximately 12% in the top ten. Sequencing was performed on glioma tissue, nonneoplastic brain tissue, or PBMCs (not recorded which). The origin of the receptors is a human donor with low-grade glioma or glioblastoma, undergoing nonglioma brain surgery, or in good health (not recorded which).

J is TRBJ2-1 and V is TRBV14; 14 bases align to TRBD2. There are 17 residues in the CDR3. CDR1 SGHDN and CDR2 FVKESK come from the germline V gene. Trimming at V came to 1 base and at J to 9 bases, leaving 8 bases not matched to a gene. CDR3: CASSQVPGLAGAGEQFF. Here the CDR3 DNA reads TGTGCCAGCAGCCAAGTTCCGGGACTAGCGGGAGCTGGTGAGCAGTTCTTC.

In this sample, this clonotype turned up many times. The chain employs TRBV7-2 and TRBJ2-3; 7 bases fit TRBD2. The CDR3 has 16 amino acids. Trimming cost V 5 bases and J 1 base; bases outside gene matches: 9. The germline CDR1 and CDR2 sequences are SGHTA and FQGNSA. CDR3 sequence reads: CASSPTRGRGTDTQYF. In DNA form, the CDR3 reads TGTGCCAGCAGCCCGACGCGGGGGAGGGGCACAGATACGCAGTATTTT.

The chain combines TRBV20-1 with TRBJ2-7, with D possibly being TRBD1 (6 bases). With 5 bases removed from V and 7 bases from J, the gap between germline ends came to 21 bases. Germline V gene sequence: CDR1 DFQATT, CDR2 SNEGSKA (reference sequence). This CDR3 has 14 amino acids. The CDR3 region is CSAPRQDSAKEQYF. The CDR3, as DNA: TGCAGTGCTCCCAGACAGGACTCTGCCAAGGAGCAGTACTTC.

This clonotype showed up many times. The V gene is TRBV7-8, the J gene TRBJ1-1; D is possibly TRBD1 (5 bases). This CDR3 region has 14 residues. Looked up from germline, CDR1 is SGHVS and CDR2 is FQNEAQ. The V gene lost 5 bases and the J gene lost 0 bases, with 10 bases spanning the gap. The DNA for the CDR3 is TGTGCCAGCAGCCGGGGACGGTTGAACACTGAAGCTTTCTTT. Protein sequence: CASSRGRLNTEAFF.

The V gene is TRBV27, the J gene TRBJ1-3; 11 bases agree with TRBD1. The V gene end was trimmed by 8 bases and the J gene end by 0 bases; junction bases not matched to a gene: 9. The CDR3 is made up of 17 amino acids. The germline CDR1 and CDR2 sequences are MNHEY and SMNVEV (reference sequence). The CDR3 sequence is CASLKGGTGGSGNTIYF. The CDR3 DNA reads TGTGCCAGCCTTAAAGGGGGGACAGGGGGCTCTGGAAACACCATATATTTT.

This clonotype was seen more than once but under ten times. This rearrangement joins TRBV7-9 to TRBJ1-1; tentative D call: TRBD1 (5 bases). V was clipped by 6 bases and J by 0 bases, with 11 bases between them. CDR3 length: 14 amino acids. Looked up from germline, CDR1 is SEHNR and CDR2 is FQNEAQ (reference sequence). The CDR3, as DNA: TGTGCCAGCAGATCCGGGACTGTGAACACTGAAGCTTTCTTT. This codes for CASRSGTVNTEAFF.

About this clonotype itself: The junction does not match germline at one end; this may be a read error. The V and J genes are TRBV27 and TRBJ2-3; weak D call: TRBD2 (6 bases). The length of the CDR3 is 16 residues. The V gene's germline CDR1 is MNHEY and CDR2 SMNVEV (reference sequence). In nucleotides, the CDR3 is TGTGCCATCAGTCTCCTGGGTTTCGCGGGAACAGATACGCAGTATTTT. Protein: CAISLLGFAGTDTQYF.

The J gene is TRBJ2-2, the V gene TRBV14; D gene ambiguous. Looked up from germline, CDR1 is SGHDN and CDR2 is FVKESK. The V end was cut by 1 base, the J end by 5 bases, with 5 bases between. The CDR3 is made up of 13 amino acids. In DNA, the CDR3 is TGTGCCAGCAGCCAAGCGTCTACCGGGGAGCTGTTTTTT. Its protein product is CASSQASTGELFF.

This clonotype has a handful of counts. The chain is built from TRBV7-2 and TRBJ2-7; 7 nucleotides match TRBD2. Per germline, CDR1 SGHTA and CDR2 FQGNSA. With 2 bases clipped from V and 3 bases from J, the junction kept 7 bases outside the gene matches. The CDR3 has 15 amino acids. For the CDR3, the DNA is TGTGCCAGCAGCTTATGGCGGGAGAGGGACTACGAGCAGTACTTC. Its translation: CASSLWRERDYEQYF.

The J gene is TRBJ2-2, the V gene TRBV28; no clear D. The CDR3 has 15 amino acids. Germline CDR1 is MDHEN and CDR2 is SYDVKM. Trimming left V 5 bases short and J 3 bases short, with 13 bases between. CDR3 loop: CASSTWHGDTGELFF. The CDR3 coding sequence is TGTGCCAGCAGTACCTGGCACGGAGACACCGGGGAGCTGTTTTTT.

V is TRBV12-3 or TRBV12-4 and J is TRBJ1-5; no definite D call. Trimming shortened V by 3 bases and J by 0 bases, and 6 bases separated the two germline ends. There are 14 residues in the CDR3. In DNA form, the CDR3 reads TGTGCCAGCAGTTTGCAAAATAGCAATCAGCCCCAGCATTTT. It yields the protein CASSLQNSNQPQHF.

In its sample, this clonotype was seen a few times. The chain combines TRBV5-1 with TRBJ1-6; TRBD1 matches 9 bases. The V gene's germline CDR1 is SGHRS and CDR2 YFSETQ. CDR3 length equals 15 residues. With V trimmed by 4 bases and J by 7 bases, 6 bases remained unmatched. The CDR3 DNA is TGCGCCAGCAGCGTCCGGGACAGGGCCAATTCACCCCTCCACTTT. It codes for CASSVRDRANSPLHF. Full variable domain (missing parts from reference TRBV5-1 and TRBJ1-6): KAGVTQTPRYLIKTRGQQVTLSCSPISGHRSVSWYQQTPGQGLQFLFEYFSETQRNKGNFPGRFSGRQFSNSRSEMNVSTLELGDSALYLCASSVRDRANSPLHFGNGTRLTVT.

This clonotype was found a few times. The rearrangement links TRBV7-8 to TRBJ2-5; D perhaps matches TRBD2 (6 bases). The germline V gene has CDR1 SGHVS and CDR2 FQNEAQ. This CDR3 is built from 15 residues. V was clipped by 4 bases and J by 5 bases, with 17 bases between them. CDR3 protein: CASSSYRDFYETQYF. The CDR3 region has the DNA TGTGCCAGCAGCTCCTACCGGGACTTTTATGAGACCCAGTACTTC.

This clonotype was picked up a small number of times. The rearrangement uses TRBV28 and TRBJ2-7; D is uncertain. V was pared by 3 bases and J by 2 bases, with 11 bases between. In germline, CDR1 is MDHEN, CDR2 SYDVKM. The CDR3 has 14 amino acids. CDR3 sequence reads: CASSFDTGTYEQYF. As DNA, the CDR3 is TGTGCCAGCAGTTTTGACACGGGCACCTACGAGCAGTACTTC. The variable domain in full, completed from reference TRBV28 and TRBJ2-7, reads DVKVTQSSRYLVKRTGEKVFLECVQDMDHENMFWYRQDPGLGLRLIYFSYDVKMKEKGDIPEGYSVSREKKERFSLILESASTNQTSMYLCASSFDTGTYEQYFGPGTRLTVT.

Note on this clonotype: Being one base from a much bigger clone, this may be a read error. The chain has TRBV27 and TRBJ2-7; possibly TRBD2 for D (5 bases). The CDR3 sequence is 15 residues long. CDR1 and CDR2 (germline): MNHEY, SMNVEV (reference sequence). The CDR3 spells CASSQFEGPPWEQCF. CDR3 DNA sequence: TGTGCCAGCAGCCAATTCGAGGGCCCCCCTTGGGAGCAGTGCTTC.

The V and J genes are TRBV6-2 or TRBV6-3 and TRBJ2-1; D is possibly TRBD2 (5 bases). CDR1 is MNHEY and CDR2 is SVGEGT in the germline V gene. The CDR3 has 14 residues. V lost 7 bases and J lost 7, with 17 bases in between. The CDR3 sequence: CASTGSPVVNEQFF. DNA for the CDR3: TGTGCCAGCACGGGATCCCCGGTGGTGAATGAGCAGTTCTTC.

The V call is TRBV7-6, the J call TRBJ1-4, with TRBD1 as a possible D gene (5 bases). Germline lookup yields CDR1 SGHVS and CDR2 FNYEAQ. CDR3 length: 14 amino acids. The germline V and J ends were trimmed by 4 bases and 8 bases, with 14 bases remaining between them. This chain's CDR3 is CASSWGGVVEKLFF. Here the CDR3 DNA reads TGTGCCAGCAGCTGGGGGGGGGTCGTCGAAAAACTGTTTTTT.

This clonotype was found a few times. CDR3 protein: CASSQDPTPTGELFF. Written as DNA, the CDR3 is TGCGCCAGCAGCCAAGATCCGACGCCCACCGGGGAGCTGTTTTTT. The chain joins TRBV4-3 to TRBJ2-2; D remains ambiguous. With 0 bases removed from V and 4 bases from J, the gap between germline ends came to 9 bases. Germline CDR1 is LGHNA and CDR2 is YSLEER. This CDR3 is built from 15 residues.

In its sample, this clonotype was seen a few times. The rearrangement uses TRBV6-2 or TRBV6-3 and TRBJ1-2; D is ambiguous. V gave up 1 base and J gave up 4 bases, with 10 bases separating them. The CDR3 has 14 amino acids. CDR1 is MNHEY, CDR2 SVGEGT, per germline. The CDR3 loop reads CASSYFSSIYGYTF. In DNA form, the CDR3 reads TGTGCCAGCAGTTACTTCTCAAGTATCTATGGCTACACCTTC.